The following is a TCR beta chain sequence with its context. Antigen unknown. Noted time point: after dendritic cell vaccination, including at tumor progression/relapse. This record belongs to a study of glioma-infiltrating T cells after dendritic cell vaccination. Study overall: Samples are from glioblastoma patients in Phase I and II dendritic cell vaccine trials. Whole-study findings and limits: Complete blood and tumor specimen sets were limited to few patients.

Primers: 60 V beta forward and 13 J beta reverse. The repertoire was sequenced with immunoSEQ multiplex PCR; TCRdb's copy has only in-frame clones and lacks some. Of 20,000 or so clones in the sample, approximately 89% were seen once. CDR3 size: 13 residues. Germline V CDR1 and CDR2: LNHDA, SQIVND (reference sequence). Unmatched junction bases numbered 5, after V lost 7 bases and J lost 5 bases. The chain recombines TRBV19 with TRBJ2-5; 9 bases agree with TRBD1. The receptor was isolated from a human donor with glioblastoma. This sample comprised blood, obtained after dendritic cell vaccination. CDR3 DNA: TGTGCCAGTACCACAGGGGGCTGGGAGACCCAGTACTTC. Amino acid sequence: CASTTGGWETQYF.